The 3 T cell receptor beta chains below all came from one sample that was sequenced in a study of T cells after yellow fever vaccination. TCRdb ran MiXCR on the 5' RACE reads and lists one entry per CDR3 protein. The sample records hundreds of thousands of distinct CDR3 sequences, approximately 4% being singletons. The input for sequencing was PBMCs, taken 5 days after the yellow fever booster vaccination. Source of these receptors: a man between 18 and 35 years old who received the YFV17D yellow fever vaccine.

This clonotype was recorded a few times. This chain uses TRBV4-3 with TRBJ2-1; maybe TRBD2 (5 bases). CDR1 and CDR2 from the germline V gene are LGHNA and YSLEER. The CDR3 covers 16 residues. V was clipped by 0 bases and J by 4 bases, with 13 bases between them. The CDR3 region is CASSQDQREPYNEQFF. As DNA, the CDR3 is TGCGCCAGCAGCCAAGATCAGAGGGAACCATACAATGAGCAGTTCTTC.

In its sample, this clonotype was seen a few times. The genes are TRBV5-1 and TRBJ1-2; tentatively, D is TRBD1 (5 bases). V was clipped by 6 bases and J by 4 bases, with 19 bases between them. This CDR3 is 15 amino acids long. Germline V gene sequence: CDR1 SGHRS, CDR2 YFSETQ. The CDR3 here is CASTLTGGWAYGYTF. The CDR3 DNA reads as TGCGCCAGCACGCTAACAGGCGGTTGGGCCTATGGCTACACCTTC.

This clonotype was counted at least ten times. The chain has TRBV20-1 and TRBJ2-7, with 10 bases that match TRBD2. Per the germline V gene, CDR1 is DFQATT and CDR2 is SNEGSKA (reference sequence). The CDR3 loop spans 14 amino acids. V gave up 1 base and J gave up 6 bases; unmatched junction bases: 6. As DNA, the CDR3 is TGCAGTGCTAGAGCCGGGACTAGCGTAGGCGAGCAGTACTTC. Translation gives CSARAGTSVGEQYF.